This TCR beta chain stems from a study of blood T cell repertoires in COVID-19. Looking at the study overall: From the United States, Italy and Spain came samples of acute and convalescent COVID-19. From T cells, B-cell-depleted T cells, or PBMCs came the material, which was cDNA or gDNA.

Original handling: Scientists estimated how many nucleated cells there were by amplifying reference gene primers. Using immunoSEQ multiplex PCR, the repertoire was profiled, and TCRdb retains in-frame clones only, with some absent. D and trimming were read from the DNA, whereas the V and J calls and clone size are those reported in that table. The table includes 87,000 or so clones, around 86% detected once. Germline V gene lookup returns CDR1 SNHLY and CDR2 FYNNEI. Trimming pared 3 bases from V and 2 bases from J, leaving 7 bases between. The CDR3 runs 13 residues. The sequenced sample consisted of peripheral blood. This rearrangement joins TRBV2 to TRBJ2-5; no firm D call. The TCR originated in a woman older than 75 with acute or convalescent COVID-19. CDR3 region: CASSDPRQETQYF. Here the CDR3 DNA reads TGTGCCAGCAGTGACCCCAGGCAAGAGACCCAGTACTTC.